This T cell receptor beta chain was profiled in a study of cytomegalovirus exposure and HLA in healthy donors. PCR used 60 Vbeta primers and 13 Jbeta primers. Assay used: immunoSEQ multiplex PCR; TCRdb lists only in-frame clones, some missing. The sample gives over 150,000 clones, just over 75% of which show up once; roughly 3.7% is in the top ten. The CDR3 is 14 amino acids. The germline gives CDR1 SGHNT, CDR2 YENEEA. Losses at the gene ends were 5 bases for V and 6 bases for J; bases not matched to a gene: 8. In regard to this clone: Its antigen remains unknown.

Study results and limitations: It was assumed in the presence/absence analyses that sequencing depth was roughly uniform across donors. The majority of TCR sequences were rare, yet some public TCRs appeared in many donors. Researchers reported that a few CMV-associated chains were confirmed in vitro as CMV antigen-specific.

The specimen sequenced was PBMCs. The origin of this receptor is a woman in her sixties or seventies in good health and CMV-seropositive. The chain uses TRBV11-3 and TRBJ2-7, with 9 bases that match TRBD1. DNA for the CDR3: TGTGCCAGCAGCGATCACAGGGGGCTCGGCGAGCAGTACTTC. Translation: CASSDHRGLGEQYF.